One sample yielded the 26 T cell receptor beta chains listed below, sequenced in a study of graft-versus-host responses after intestinal transplantation. Using immunoSEQ multiplex PCR, the repertoire was profiled, and TCRdb retains in-frame clones only, with some absent. The profile shows 95,000 to 150,000 clones, approximately 96% of them singletons. What these receptors recognize is not known. The specimen comprised unstimulated CD8+ T cells sorted from spleen or lymph node cells, sampled before intestinal transplant. The receptors here all came from a human donor who received an intestinal transplant.

The chain recombines TRBV5-5 with TRBJ2-7; the match to TRBD2 covers 8 bases. Trimming at V came to 4 bases and at J to 0 bases, leaving 6 bases not matched to a gene. The CDR3 covers 15 residues. Germline values: CDR1 SGHKS, CDR2 YYEKEE (reference sequence). The DNA for the CDR3 is TGTGCCAGCAGCGGGCTCGGGACTAGCTCCTACGAGCAGTACTTC. Protein: CASSGLGTSSYEQYF.

This chain joins TRBV9 and TRBJ2-3; TRBD2 aligns across 8 bases. Germline V gene data show CDR1 as SGDLS and CDR2 as YYNGEE. This CDR3 region has 17 residues. The J segment lost 2 bases and the V segment lost 3 bases, leaving 11 bases of the junction unmatched. CDR3 protein: CASSAGGPSGLTDTQYF. For the CDR3, the DNA is TGTGCCAGCAGCGCTGGAGGTCCTAGCGGGCTCACAGATACGCAGTATTTT. Full variable domain (rest looked up from reference TRBV9 and TRBJ2-3): DSGVTQTPKHLITATGQRVTLRCSPRSGDLSVYWYQQSLDQGLQFLIQYYNGEERAKGNILERFSAQQFPDLHSELNLSSLELGDSALYFCASSAGGPSGLTDTQYFGPGTRLTVL.

This chain uses TRBV30 with TRBJ2-7; TRBD2 is a possible D gene (6 bases). Germline CDR1 and CDR2: GTSNPN and SVGIG (reference sequence). V lost 2 bases, J lost 7 bases, and 18 bases lay in between. The CDR3 has 14 amino acids. The CDR3 DNA reads TGTGCCTGGAGTTCCGAAGCGGGCCCCTTGGAGCAGTACTTC. Residues: CAWSSEAGPLEQYF.

The chain carries TRBV19 and TRBJ2-7; TRBD1 matches at 7 bases. This CDR3 contains 13 residues. The J segment lost 6 bases and the V segment lost 3 bases, leaving 5 bases of the junction unmatched. Germline CDR1 and CDR2: LNHDA and SQIVND (reference sequence). The CDR3 DNA follows: TGTGCCAGTAGTATTGGAACAGGGGTCGAGCAGTACTTC. Translation: CASSIGTGVEQYF.

The rearrangement links TRBV5-1 to TRBJ2-7; D is possibly TRBD1 (6 bases). The CDR3 contains 14 residues. Germline CDR1 SGHRS, CDR2 YFSETQ. The germline V and J ends were trimmed by 2 bases and 4 bases, with 13 bases remaining between them. CDR3 sequence (DNA): TGCGCCAGCAGCTTCGCAGGGGTCGGATACGAGCAGTACTTC. It encodes CASSFAGVGYEQYF.

This chain uses TRBV7-9 with TRBJ2-1; D might be TRBD1 (5 bases). This CDR3 is 15 amino acids long. Per the germline V gene, CDR1 is SEHNR and CDR2 is FQNEAQ (reference sequence). The V end lost 5 bases, the J end lost 2 bases, and 13 bases lay between the germline ends. The CDR3 is CASSRQSTPYNEQFF. As DNA, the CDR3 is TGTGCCAGCAGCCGACAGAGTACCCCCTACAATGAGCAGTTCTTC.

This clone was counted a single time. CDR3 DNA sequence: TGTGCCAGCAGTGACTCGGGACGAGAAGACAATGAGCAGTTCTTC. Translation: CASSDSGREDNEQFF. This chain links TRBV6-4 with TRBJ2-1; D tentatively reads TRBD1 or TRBD2 (5 bases each). Trimming cost V 0 bases and J 5 bases, with 11 bases left between them. Germline assignment: CDR1 MRHNA and CDR2 SNTAGT. The CDR3 sequence is 15 residues long.

V usage is TRBV6-5 and J usage is TRBJ2-7; D is tentatively TRBD1 or TRBD2 (5 bases each). The CDR3 sequence is 14 residues long. Germline V gene data show CDR1 as MNHEY and CDR2 as SVGAGI. Trimming removed 6 bases from V and 6 bases from J, with 18 bases in between. CDR3 protein: CASRMHVGVGEQYF. The CDR3 DNA follows: TGTGCCAGCAGGATGCATGTGGGGGTAGGCGAGCAGTACTTC.

The rearrangement links TRBV9 to TRBJ2-7; D might be TRBD2 (6 bases). The germline gives CDR1 SGDLS, CDR2 YYNGEE. Trimming stripped 3 bases from V and 4 bases from J, with 26 bases between. The CDR3 is 18 residues long. The CDR3 nucleotides read TGTGCCAGCAGCGATAGCCGGGACCAAGGGACTCGCTTATACGAGCAGTACTTC. Its protein product is CASSDSRDQGTRLYEQYF.

The gene calls are TRBV7-9 and TRBJ2-5, with TRBD1 matching 7 bases. Per the germline V gene, CDR1 is SEHNR and CDR2 is FQNEAQ (reference sequence). J was trimmed by 11 bases and V by 5 bases; bases with no gene match: 5. The CDR3 runs to 11 residues. The CDR3 protein is CASSRDRQQYF. In nucleotides, the CDR3 is TGTGCCAGCAGCAGGGACAGACAGCAGTACTTC. Looking up the rest from reference TRBV7-9 and TRBJ2-5 gives the full variable domain: DTGVSQNPRHKITKRGQNVTFRCDPISEHNRLYWYRQTLGQGPEFLTYFQNEAQLEKSRLLSDRFSAERPKGSFSTLEIQRTEQGDSAMYLCASSRDRQQYFGPGTRLLVL.

This clone was recorded once. The chain uses TRBV27 and TRBJ2-7; 7 bases are a match to TRBD1. The CDR3 runs 14 residues. CDR1 is MNHEY, CDR2 SMNVEV, per germline (reference sequence). After removal of 4 bases from V and 6 bases from J, the junction contained 9 bases not matched to a gene. The chain's CDR3 is CASSSYRGAIEQYF. CDR3 DNA sequence: TGTGCCAGCAGTTCTTACAGGGGAGCAATCGAGCAGTACTTC.

The chain carries TRBV6-5 and TRBJ1-3; 9 nucleotides match TRBD1. The V and J ends lost 4 bases and 4 bases, in that order; junction bases with no gene match: 5. Germline lookup yields CDR1 MNHEY and CDR2 SVGAGI. The CDR3 totals 15 residues. CDR3 residues: CASSLDRGVGNTIYF. The CDR3 DNA follows: TGTGCCAGCAGTTTGGACAGGGGAGTAGGAAACACCATATATTTT.

This clone was counted a single time. The chain links TRBV7-8 to TRBJ2-5, with D unresolved. This CDR3 is 15 amino acids long. Trimming stripped 2 bases from V and 4 bases from J, with 14 bases between. The germline CDR1 and CDR2 sequences are SGHVS and FQNEAQ. In nucleotides, the CDR3 is TGTGCCAGCAGCTTATCTGGTCCGCTCCGAGAGACCCAGTACTTC. Encoded protein: CASSLSGPLRETQYF.

This clone was observed a few times. This sequence joins TRBV19 and TRBJ1-1; D gene uncertain. Trimming stripped 6 bases from V and 3 bases from J, with 11 bases between. The CDR3 has 13 amino acids. Germline CDR1 and CDR2: LNHDA and SQIVND (reference sequence). The CDR3 sequence: CASRLTAYTEAFF. For the CDR3, the DNA is TGTGCCAGTAGGCTAACAGCCTACACTGAAGCTTTCTTT.

The chain employs TRBV9 and TRBJ1-1, with D unclear. V gave up 1 base and J gave up 1 base, with 5 bases separating them. This CDR3 region has 13 residues. Germline assignment: CDR1 SGDLS and CDR2 YYNGEE. The CDR3 nucleotides read TGTGCCAGCAGCGTATGGAGGAACACTGAAGCTTTCTTT. Its translation: CASSVWRNTEAFF.

V is TRBV2 and J is TRBJ2-7, with D perhaps being TRBD1 or TRBD2 (5 bases each). The CDR3 consists of 13 residues. The V end lost 6 bases, the J end lost 0 bases, and 9 bases lay between the germline ends. Germline CDR1 and CDR2: SNHLY and FYNNEI. This CDR3 is CASREDTSYEQYF. The CDR3, as DNA: TGTGCCAGCAGGGAGGACACCTCCTACGAGCAGTACTTC.

The V call is TRBV6-1, the J call TRBJ2-1, with D possibly matching TRBD1 (5 bases). Germline CDR1 is MNHNS and CDR2 is SASEGT. The CDR3 is 15 residues long. Between the trimmed V and J ends, which lost 2 bases and 0 bases, there was a span of 8 bases. DNA of the CDR3: TGTGCCAGCAGTGAATGGCAGGGCTCCTACAATGAGCAGTTCTTC. Its protein product is CASSEWQGSYNEQFF.

The V gene is TRBV6-5, the J gene TRBJ2-1, with D hard to call. The CDR3 totals 16 residues. CDR1 is MNHEY, CDR2 SVGAGI, per germline. Trimming removed 2 bases from V and 2 bases from J, with 13 bases in between. CDR3 loop: CASSYITPLAYNEQFF. DNA for the CDR3: TGTGCCAGCAGTTACATTACCCCGCTTGCCTACAATGAGCAGTTCTTC.

The chain links TRBV9 to TRBJ2-7; D is undetermined. This CDR3 is built from 14 residues. With 4 bases removed from V and 5 bases from J, the gap between germline ends came to 16 bases. The germline CDR1 and CDR2 sequences are SGDLS and YYNGEE. CDR3 in DNA: TGTGCCAGCAGCTATGGCGGAGAACTGGACGAGCAGTACTTC. Its protein product is CASSYGGELDEQYF. Drawing the rest from reference TRBV9 and TRBJ2-7, the complete variable domain is DSGVTQTPKHLITATGQRVTLRCSPRSGDLSVYWYQQSLDQGLQFLIQYYNGEERAKGNILERFSAQQFPDLHSELNLSSLELGDSALYFCASSYGGELDEQYFGPGTRLTVT.

This rearrangement joins TRBV27 to TRBJ1-2; TRBD1 agrees at 10 bases. After removal of 3 bases from V and 0 bases from J, the junction contained 1 base not matched to a gene. The germline V gene has CDR1 MNHEY and CDR2 SMNVEV (reference sequence). This CDR3 has 15 residues. DNA of the CDR3: TGTGCCAGCAGTTTGACAGGGGGCCCTAACTATGGCTACACCTTC. Protein sequence: CASSLTGGPNYGYTF.

This clone came up a few times. The chain joins TRBV28 to TRBJ2-1; the match to TRBD2 covers 8 bases. V gave up 3 bases and J gave up 4 bases; unmatched junction bases: 5. This CDR3 region has 15 residues. Germline V CDR1 and CDR2: MDHEN, SYDVKM. In nucleotides, the CDR3 is TGTGCCAGCAGTTTCCGGGAGGGCCCTTACAATGAGCAGTTCTTC. The encoded protein is CASSFREGPYNEQFF.

The rearrangement links TRBV4-1 to TRBJ2-3; 9 bases are shared with TRBD2. Germline values: CDR1 MGHRA, CDR2 YSYEKL. The junction had 9 bases not matched to a gene; V was cut back by 4 bases and J by 4 bases. This CDR3 contains 16 residues. Written as DNA, the CDR3 is TGCGCCAGCAGCCGAGGGGCGGGAGGGCGAGCAGATACGCAGTATTTT. Its protein is CASSRGAGGRADTQYF.

This clone was observed a single time. V gene TRBV7-6 combines with J gene TRBJ2-7; tentative D call: TRBD2 (6 bases). The germline V gene has CDR1 SGHVS and CDR2 FNYEAQ. The CDR3 length is 15 residues. Trimming took off 1 base at V and 3 bases at J, with 13 bases between the two ends. This CDR3 is CASSLGGLTFYEQYF. As DNA, the CDR3 is TGTGCCAGCAGCTTAGGGGGACTTACTTTCTACGAGCAGTACTTC.

The CDR3 reads CASRPAGQLTEAFF. DNA of the CDR3: TGTGCCAGCAGGCCGGCGGGACAGTTAACTGAAGCTTTCTTT. V gene TRBV27 combines with J gene TRBJ1-1; TRBD1 aligns across 7 bases. Germline V gives CDR1 MNHEY, CDR2 SMNVEV (reference sequence). The CDR3 runs 14 residues. Trimming at V came to 6 bases and at J to 5 bases, leaving 9 bases not matched to a gene.

This clone was detected once. V and J are TRBV6-1 and TRBJ2-7; a weak D match, TRBD2 (5 bases). The CDR3 length is 13 residues. Trimming took 7 bases from V and 3 from J, leaving 13 bases between them. CDR1 is MNHNS, CDR2 SASEGT, per germline. In DNA form, the CDR3 reads TGTGCCAGCACCCCTAGCAGAAGCTACGAGCAGTACTTC. Translation gives CASTPSRSYEQYF.

The chain carries TRBV13 and TRBJ2-1; 8 positions match TRBD2. The CDR3 is made up of 13 amino acids. In germline, CDR1 is PRHDT, CDR2 FYEKMQ (reference sequence). V lost 8 bases, J lost 6 bases, and 6 bases stayed unmatched. This CDR3 is CASPGLVSNEQFF. The CDR3 bases are TGTGCCAGCCCGGGACTAGTAAGCAATGAGCAGTTCTTC.